This T cell receptor (beta chain) was identified in a study of blood T cells in healthy people across ages. Many counts were recorded for this clonotype. Its antigen is not known. In germline, CDR1 is DFQATT, CDR2 SNEGSKA (reference sequence). The CDR3 covers 18 residues. V trimming: 3 bases; J trimming: 3 bases; junction bases outside the gene matches: 12. For the second PCR, which ran for roughly 7 to 11 cycles, a sample-barcoded 5' primer and a J-beta primer mix were used. Every cDNA molecule carried a tag from a template-switch adaptor bearing 12 random nucleotides. TCRdb reprocessed the 5' RACE reads via MiXCR and lists one record per CDR3 protein. The table lists some 880,000 distinct CDR3 sequences, 35% to 40% of them singletons, with roughly 13% in the top ten. The study's findings and limits: When set beside aged donors, long-lived donors presented more naive CD4+ cells and higher diversity. Per million T cells, TCR beta diversity dropped about linearly as age rose.

Researchers isolated at least 7 million PBMCs per sample. This sequence joins TRBV20-1 and TRBJ2-6; 9 bases align to TRBD1. This sequence was found in a man younger than 35 in good health. Material: blood. CDR3 region: CSASGTGPSFGGANVLTF. Here the CDR3 DNA reads TGCAGTGCTAGCGGGACAGGGCCATCCTTTGGTGGGGCCAACGTCCTGACTTTC.